What follows are 21 T cell receptor beta chains derived from one specimen sequenced in a study of blood T cell repertoires in COVID-19. Libraries were prepared by immunoSEQ multiplex PCR; TCRdb keeps only in-frame clonotypes and omits some of them. The sample yields 80,000 to 100,000 clones, around 96% seen once. Material for sequencing was peripheral blood. All receptors come from a human donor with active COVID-19. The donor label of this sample is uncertain.

This clone was seen just once. The rearrangement uses TRBV5-4 and TRBJ2-2, with D perhaps matching TRBD2 (5 bases). Trimming pared 3 bases from V and 5 bases from J, leaving 8 bases between. Germline V CDR1 and CDR2: SGHNT, YYREEE (reference sequence). The CDR3 sequence is 13 residues long. Here the CDR3 DNA reads TGTGCCAGCAGCTCGAGGGAGACCGGGGAGCTGTTTTTT. Amino acid sequence: CASSSRETGELFF.

The chain joins TRBV5-4 to TRBJ2-3, with 8 bases that match TRBD2. CDR3 length: 16 residues. V trimming: 4 bases; J trimming: 5 bases; junction bases outside the gene matches: 12. In germline, CDR1 is SGHNT, CDR2 YYREEE (reference sequence). CDR3 region: CASSHQRGGRGDTQYF. The DNA for the CDR3 is TGTGCCAGCAGCCATCAACGCGGGGGGCGCGGAGATACGCAGTATTTT.

Concerning this clone: The germline gene is not matched at one end of the junction; a read error may be the cause. Within the sample, other DNA sequences also encode this same CDR3. The chain couples TRBV6-5 to TRBJ2-7, with 7 bases matching TRBD1. This CDR3 comprises 14 residues. Germline V gene data show CDR1 as MNHEY and CDR2 as SVGAGI. The CDR3 sequence is CASSSTGTNYEQYF. The CDR3 coding sequence is TGTGCCAGCAGTTCGACAGGGACAAACTACGAACAGTACTTC.

The V and J genes are TRBV19 and TRBJ1-4; D unclear. The V end lost 4 bases, the J end lost 0 bases, and 15 bases lay between the germline ends. The CDR3 sequence is 17 residues long. Germline CDR1 reads LNHDA; CDR2 reads SQIVND (reference sequence). The CDR3 sequence is CASSRRPPRTTNEKLFF. CDR3 in DNA: TGTGCCAGTAGTAGAAGACCCCCCAGGACAACTAATGAAAAACTGTTTTTT. The full variable domain, its missing parts supplied by reference TRBV19 and TRBJ1-4, is DGGITQSPKYLFRKEGQNVTLSCEQNLNHDAMYWYRQDPGQGLRLIYYSQIVNDFQKGDIAEGYSVSREKKESFPLTVTSAQKNPTAFYLCASSRRPPRTTNEKLFFGSGTQLSVL.

CDR3 protein: CASSQSTLNRDRVGTDTQYF. The CDR3 nucleotides read TGCGCCAGCAGTCAATCGACTCTAAACAGGGATCGGGTGGGTACAGATACGCAGTATTTT. V and J are TRBV23-1 and TRBJ2-3, with D possibly TRBD1 on 6 matching bases. TRBV23-1 is given ORF status, its function remaining uncertain. Trimming pared 0 bases from V and 3 bases from J, leaving 25 bases between. This CDR3 has 20 amino acids.

This sequence joins TRBV24-1 and TRBJ2-5; TRBD2 aligns across 8 bases. This CDR3 has 15 residues. The germline gives CDR1 KGHDR, CDR2 SFDVKD. The J segment lost 5 bases and the V segment lost 3 bases, leaving 7 bases of the junction unmatched. Here the CDR3 reads CATSDGGTSSETQYF. Written as DNA, the CDR3 is TGTGCCACCAGTGATGGGGGGACTAGTTCGGAGACCCAGTACTTC.

The chain has TRBV27 and TRBJ2-7; 9 positions agree with TRBD1. The junction had 7 bases not matched to a gene; V was cut back by 2 bases and J by 5 bases. The germline gives CDR1 MNHEY, CDR2 SMNVEV (reference sequence). The CDR3 is 15 amino acids. CDR3 region: CASSLPGTGSDEQYF. The CDR3 bases are TGTGCCAGCAGTTTACCCGGGACAGGGTCCGACGAGCAGTACTTC.

The rearrangement uses TRBV3-1 (or the pseudogene TRBV3-2) and TRBJ2-7; 8 positions agree with TRBD1. Germline CDR1 reads LGHDT; CDR2 reads YNNKEL (reference sequence). This CDR3 region has 15 residues. V shed 4 bases, J shed 4 bases, and the junction held 9 bases outside the gene matches. CDR3 residues: CASSPLRQGAYEQYF. The CDR3 DNA reads TGTGCCAGCAGCCCTCTTAGGCAGGGGGCTTACGAGCAGTACTTC.

The V and J genes are TRBV6-4 and TRBJ2-5, with D possibly matching TRBD1 (6 bases). Trimming removed 7 bases at V and 7 bases at J, with 22 bases between. The CDR3 is 15 amino acids. The germline CDR1 and CDR2 sequences are MRHNA and SNTAGT. The CDR3 spells CASTKRGQPIWTQYF. The CDR3 DNA is TGTGCCAGCACCAAAAGAGGACAGCCAATTTGGACCCAGTACTTC.

The V gene is TRBV12-3 or TRBV12-4, the J gene TRBJ2-2, with D maybe TRBD2 (5 bases). Trimming stripped 7 bases from V and 1 base from J, with 7 bases between. CDR3 size: 13 residues. The CDR3 protein is CASKRVNTGELFF. In nucleotides, the CDR3 is TGTGCCAGCAAGAGGGTGAACACCGGGGAGCTGTTTTTT.

This rearrangement joins TRBV18 to TRBJ2-7; TRBD1 aligns across 7 bases. The CDR3 is made up of 14 amino acids. Germline lookup yields CDR1 KGHSH and CDR2 LQKENI. V lost 2 bases and J lost 6; bases outside the gene matches: 7. CDR3 sequence reads: CASSPVAQGSEQYF. The CDR3 DNA sequence: TGTGCCAGCTCACCAGTCGCACAGGGGAGCGAGCAGTACTTC.

The chain links TRBV4-3 to TRBJ2-5; the D is unclear. Per the germline V gene, CDR1 is LGHNA and CDR2 is YSLEER. V gave up 0 bases and J gave up 4 bases, with 6 bases separating them. The CDR3 runs 13 residues. CDR3 sequence reads: CASSQEPGETQYF. The CDR3 bases are TGCGCCAGCAGCCAAGAACCGGGAGAGACCCAGTACTTC.

This chain joins TRBV5-4 and TRBJ1-6; 8 bases agree with TRBD1. This CDR3 is 15 amino acids long. CDR1 and CDR2 (germline): SGHNT, YYREEE (reference sequence). Trimming at V came to 3 bases and at J to 9 bases, leaving 8 bases not matched to a gene. The CDR3, as DNA: TGTGCCAGCAGCTCTACCGGGACAGGAGCTTCACCCCTCCACTTT. It yields the protein CASSSTGTGASPLHF.

V and J are TRBV5-4 and TRBJ2-6; weak D call: TRBD2 (6 bases). The V end lost 0 bases, the J end lost 3 bases, and 7 bases lay between the germline ends. Germline loops: CDR1 SGHNT, CDR2 YYREEE (reference sequence). This CDR3 is 15 amino acids long. CDR3 amino acids: CASSLAGLGANVLTF. In DNA, the CDR3 is TGTGCCAGCAGCTTGGCGGGACTTGGGGCCAACGTCCTGACTTTC.

This chain joins TRBV3-1 (or the pseudogene TRBV3-2) and TRBJ2-1, with no clear D. The CDR3 spans 15 residues. The germline gives CDR1 LGHDT, CDR2 YNNKEL (reference sequence). Trimming removed 4 bases at V and 2 bases at J, with 12 bases between. The CDR3 sequence: CASSPRGAAYNEQFF. For the CDR3, the DNA is TGTGCCAGCAGCCCCCGAGGAGCTGCCTACAATGAGCAGTTCTTC.

V usage is TRBV29-1 and J usage is TRBJ1-5; D perhaps matches TRBD1 (6 bases). Trimming stripped 5 bases from V and 9 bases from J, with 17 bases between. Germline V CDR1 and CDR2: SQVTM, ANQGSEA. CDR3 length equals 13 residues. DNA of the CDR3: TGCAGCGTTCAGTCAGGGGTAGGAGCGCCCCAGCATTTT. It is translated as CSVQSGVGAPQHF.

This chain uses TRBV19 with TRBJ2-5; D may be TRBD1 (6 bases). The germline V and J ends were trimmed by 6 bases and 5 bases, with 16 bases remaining between them. This CDR3 region has 14 residues. Germline V gives CDR1 LNHDA, CDR2 SQIVND (reference sequence). CDR3 in amino acids: CASSSTGFWETQYF. DNA for the CDR3: TGTGCCAGTAGCTCGACAGGTTTTTGGGAGACCCAGTACTTC.

The count of this clone is one. The chain carries TRBV3-1 (or the pseudogene TRBV3-2) and TRBJ1-6; D is ambiguous. CDR1 is LGHDT and CDR2 is YNNKEL in the germline V gene (reference sequence). CDR3 size: 13 residues. V lost 0 bases to trimming and J lost 13 bases, with 10 bases between them. CDR3 sequence: CASSQDPRLPLHF. DNA of the CDR3: TGTGCCAGCAGCCAAGATCCTCGGTTGCCCCTCCACTTT.

This chain uses TRBV6-2 or TRBV6-3 with TRBJ2-5; 10 bases are a match to TRBD2. The CDR3 loop spans 15 amino acids. Unmatched junction bases numbered 9, after V lost 6 bases and J lost 5 bases. The germline V gene encodes CDR1 MNHEY and CDR2 SVGEGT. CDR3 protein: CASSRSGGAWETQYF. DNA for the CDR3: TGTGCCAGCAGCCGGAGCGGGGGGGCCTGGGAGACCCAGTACTTC.

V usage is TRBV24-1 and J usage is TRBJ1-5; D call uncertain. The CDR3 has 14 amino acids. The V and J ends lost 6 bases and 4 bases respectively, with 12 bases between them. Germline V gene lookup returns CDR1 KGHDR and CDR2 SFDVKD. The CDR3 bases are TGTGCCACCAGTCAGAGCGGGGTTAATCAGCCCCAGCATTTT. Amino acid sequence: CATSQSGVNQPQHF.

This clone has more than one count but fewer than ten. V is TRBV14 and J is TRBJ1-2; no definite D call. CDR1 is SGHDN and CDR2 is FVKESK in the germline V gene. V lost 4 bases, J lost 8 bases, and 14 bases lay in between. The length of the CDR3 is 13 residues. This CDR3 reads CASSPRRESGYTF. In DNA form, the CDR3 reads TGTGCCAGCAGCCCCAGGCGGGAGTCGGGCTACACCTTC. Filled out from reference TRBV14 and TRBJ1-2, the complete variable domain reads EAGVTQFPSHSVIEKGQTVTLRCDPISGHDNLYWYRRVMGKEIKFLLHFVKESKQDESGMPNNRFLAERTGGTYSTLKVQPAELEDSGVYFCASSPRRESGYTFGSGTRLTVV.